Listed here are 21 T cell receptor beta chains from one sample, sequenced in a study of T cell responses to AZD1222 COVID-19 vaccine. TCRdb's copy holds only in-frame clones and misses some; the assay was immunoSEQ multiplex PCR. This table holds around 120,000 clones, 88% found once. The specimen comprised peripheral blood, sampled on day 0 of MenACWY control vaccination. These receptors were obtained from an adult in good health.

The rearrangement uses TRBV15 and TRBJ1-2, with D perhaps matching TRBD1 (5 bases). Germline V gene data show CDR1 as LNHNV and CDR2 as YYDKDF (reference sequence). This CDR3 spans 14 amino acids. Trimming cost V 5 bases and J 1 base, with 11 bases left between them. The CDR3 DNA reads TGTGCCACCAGCGAGGGACCGCTTAACTATGGCTACACCTTC. It yields the protein CATSEGPLNYGYTF.

This rearrangement joins TRBV11-2 to TRBJ2-2; possible D gene TRBD2, 5 bases. Trimming cost V 5 bases and J 4 bases, with 17 bases left between them. CDR1 SGHAT and CDR2 FQNNGV come from the germline V gene. This CDR3 region has 16 residues. CDR3 in DNA: TGTGCCAGCAGCCTAGCTCTCGGGGTTGGCACCGGGGAGCTGTTTTTT. Residues: CASSLALGVGTGELFF.

A remark on this clone: Other DNA sequences within the sample encode an identical CDR3. This chain connects TRBV3-1 (or the pseudogene TRBV3-2) to TRBJ2-3; D gene ambiguous. With 1 base removed from V and 3 bases from J, the gap between germline ends came to 5 bases. There are 13 residues in the CDR3. The germline V gene has CDR1 LGHDT and CDR2 YNNKEL (reference sequence). The CDR3 coding sequence is TGTGCCAGCAGCCAAGGAGGTACAGATACGCAGTATTTT. Encoded protein: CASSQGGTDTQYF.

The V call is TRBV10-3, the J call TRBJ2-7, with a possible D match to TRBD2 (6 bases). The CDR3 is made up of 17 amino acids. Trimming stripped 3 bases from V and 4 bases from J, with 22 bases between. Germline lookup yields CDR1 ENHRY and CDR2 SYGVKD. The DNA of the CDR3 is TGTGCCATCAGTGAAAAGGGGAGGCAGGCAGGTATTTACGAGCAGTACTTC. As protein: CAISEKGRQAGIYEQYF.

The chain has TRBV10-2 and TRBJ2-6; the D gene is possibly TRBD1 (6 bases). Germline V gene lookup returns CDR1 WSHSY and CDR2 SAAADI. The CDR3 extends over 14 amino acids. The germline V and J ends were trimmed by 5 bases and 3 bases, with 8 bases remaining between them. This CDR3 is CASSSGDGANVLTF. CDR3 bases: TGCGCCAGCAGTTCAGGGGATGGGGCCAACGTCCTGACTTTC.

The V and J genes are TRBV12-5 and TRBJ1-2; TRBD1 might be the D (6 bases). This CDR3 contains 16 residues. CDR1 LGHNT and CDR2 FRNRAP come from the germline V gene. Trimming pared 1 base from V and 1 base from J, leaving 13 bases between. Written as DNA, the CDR3 is TGTGCTAGTGGTTTGGCTGTCGGGGGCCTTAACTATGGCTACACCTTC. Protein sequence: CASGLAVGGLNYGYTF.

The genes are TRBV5-1 and TRBJ2-7, with 10 nucleotides matching TRBD2. Trimming took 5 bases from V and 7 from J; bases not matched to a gene: 15. Looked up from germline, CDR1 is SGHRS and CDR2 is YFSETQ. This CDR3 is built from 16 residues. This CDR3 reads CASRPWVSGRAGEQYF. The CDR3 DNA sequence: TGCGCCAGCAGACCCTGGGTGAGCGGGAGGGCTGGAGAGCAGTACTTC.

On this clone: The junction differs from germline at one of its ends, possibly a read error. The chain joins TRBV7-7 to TRBJ2-3, with D perhaps assigned TRBD1 or TRBD2 (6 bases each). The CDR3 has 18 amino acids. Germline CDR1 is SSHAT and CDR2 is FNYEAQ (reference sequence). CDR3 in amino acids: CASSSLAPGAVSTDTQYF. CDR3 DNA: TGTGCTAGCAGCTCCTTAGCCCCGGGGGCGGTTAGCACAGATACGCAGTATTTT.

This clone turned up a few times. J is TRBJ1-1 and V is TRBV2; D may be TRBD1 (5 bases). Deletions cut 4 bases from V and 0 bases from J, with 12 bases between. CDR1 SNHLY and CDR2 FYNNEI come from the germline V gene. The CDR3 runs 15 residues. The CDR3 here is CASSGSRGLNTEAFF. CDR3 coding DNA: TGTGCCAGCAGTGGTTCCCGGGGCTTGAACACTGAAGCTTTCTTT.

This clone was found once. V and J are TRBV2 and TRBJ1-2, with D tentatively TRBD1 (5 bases). The length of the CDR3 is 14 residues. Trimming shortened V by 7 bases and J by 3 bases, and 15 bases separated the two germline ends. Germline CDR1 reads SNHLY; CDR2 reads FYNNEI. The CDR3 sequence is CASTVGPGDYGYTF. The CDR3 nucleotides are TGTGCCAGCACCGTGGGGCCTGGCGACTATGGCTACACCTTC.

J is TRBJ2-2 and V is TRBV7-9; 10 bases align to TRBD2. Germline assignment: CDR1 SEHNR and CDR2 FQNEAQ (reference sequence). The V and J ends lost 5 bases and 3 bases, in that order; junction bases with no gene match: 9. The CDR3 contains 17 residues. The CDR3 loop is CASSDPGTSVHTGELFF. The CDR3 DNA reads as TGTGCCAGCAGCGACCCCGGGACTAGCGTCCACACCGGGGAGCTGTTTTTT.

The table lists this clone with a count of one. The chain couples TRBV7-3 to TRBJ2-1, with 7 bases identical to TRBD2. J lost 4 bases, V lost 5 bases, and 5 bases had no gene match. This CDR3 has 14 amino acids. Germline loops: CDR1 SGHTA, CDR2 FQGTGA. CDR3 in DNA: TGTGCCAGCAGCCCCCAAGCGGGATACAATGAGCAGTTCTTC. Translated, it gives CASSPQAGYNEQFF.

The V call is TRBV27, the J call TRBJ2-7; unclear D gene. CDR3 length: 12 residues. Germline CDR1 reads MNHEY; CDR2 reads SMNVEV (reference sequence). Trimming pared 2 bases from V and 4 bases from J, leaving 6 bases between. CDR3 region: CASSLKEYEQYF. The CDR3 bases are TGTGCCAGCAGTTTAAAGGAATACGAGCAGTACTTC.

The V call is TRBV2, the J call TRBJ1-1; 7 bases map to TRBD1. This CDR3 spans 13 amino acids. The V and J ends lost 6 bases and 11 bases, in that order; junction bases with no gene match: 12. Germline V lookup: CDR1 SNHLY, CDR2 FYNNEI. CDR3 in DNA: TGTGCCAGCAGGGCCGGACAGGCCTTTGAGGCTTTCTTT. Protein product: CASRAGQAFEAFF.

This clone was detected once. This chain joins TRBV24-1 and TRBJ2-7, with D maybe TRBD1 (5 bases). V dropped 2 bases and J dropped 6 bases, with 13 bases sitting between them. This CDR3 is built from 14 residues. CDR1 KGHDR and CDR2 SFDVKD come from the germline V gene. CDR3 sequence (DNA): TGTGCCACCAGTGATTCGGGCAGGGTAAGCGAGCAGTACTTC. Protein sequence: CATSDSGRVSEQYF.

The gene calls are TRBV10-3 and TRBJ1-3; D uncertain. V lost 3 bases and J lost 1, with 13 bases in between. This CDR3 is 16 amino acids long. Germline V gives CDR1 ENHRY, CDR2 SYGVKD. The CDR3 bases are TGTGCCATCAGTGACCCCCTCGACGGTTCTGGAAACACCATATATTTT. Amino acid sequence: CAISDPLDGSGNTIYF.

The CDR3 DNA reads TGTGCCAGCAGGCTAGACAGGGGAGGCGATGGCTACACCTTC. This encodes CASRLDRGGDGYTF. This chain uses TRBV25-1 with TRBJ1-2; TRBD1 agrees at 8 bases. CDR3 length: 14 amino acids. Trimming took 6 bases from V and 6 from J; bases not matched to a gene: 9. In germline, CDR1 is MGHDK, CDR2 SYGVNS.

The gene calls are TRBV18 and TRBJ1-3, with D possibly TRBD1 on 6 matching bases. CDR1 and CDR2 from the germline V gene are KGHSH and LQKENI. This CDR3 region has 19 residues. V shed 4 bases and J shed 0 bases, with 22 bases lying between them. In DNA, the CDR3 is TGTGCCAGCTCACAACAGTCGACAGGCATCGAATTCTCTGGAAACACCATATATTTT. Residues: CASSQQSTGIEFSGNTIYF.

The V and J genes are TRBV6-5 and TRBJ1-3; no clear D. The CDR3 sequence is 13 residues long. Germline assignment: CDR1 MNHEY and CDR2 SVGAGI. Trimming removed 7 bases from V and 3 bases from J, with 10 bases in between. Written as DNA, the CDR3 is TGTGCCAGCACTCAGACATTTGGAAACACCATATATTTT. This translates into CASTQTFGNTIYF.

The genes are TRBV18 and TRBJ2-7; possible D gene TRBD1, 5 bases. This CDR3 comprises 13 residues. V was trimmed by 4 bases and J by 5 bases, leaving 12 bases between them. Germline V gene data show CDR1 as KGHSH and CDR2 as LQKENI. The CDR3 sequence is CASSQGRDNEQYF. The CDR3 DNA reads TGTGCCAGCTCACAAGGCAGGGATAACGAGCAGTACTTC. Complete variable domain (other parts from reference TRBV18 and TRBJ2-7): NAGVMQNPRHLVRRRGQEARLRCSPMKGHSHVYWYRQLPEEGLKFMVYLQKENIIDESGMPKERFSAEFPKEGPSILRIQQVVRGDSAAYFCASSQGRDNEQYFGPGTRLTVT.

This chain joins TRBV6-1 and TRBJ2-7; 12 bases line up with TRBD2. V gave up 2 bases and J gave up 3 bases; unmatched junction bases: 2. The CDR3 is 15 amino acids. Germline CDR1 reads MNHNS; CDR2 reads SASEGT. The CDR3 DNA reads TGTGCCAGCAGTGAACGACTAGCGGGAGTCTACGAGCAGTACTTC. Protein product: CASSERLAGVYEQYF.